One T cell receptor (beta chain) is described in this entry. The data were obtained in a study of blood T cell repertoires in COVID-19. Categorization into cohorts depended on clinical history that participants reported. Original methodology: Cell counts per sample came from amplifying reference gene primers. TCRdb's table, derived via immunoSEQ multiplex PCR, lists solely in-frame clones and lacks some. V, J and clone size are those of that table, while D and trimming were read from the DNA. Here the sample spans 190,000 or so clones, around 84% being singletons. CDR3 length: 13 amino acids. V was shortened by 3 bases and J by 3 bases, with 12 bases between the two germline ends. Germline assignment: CDR1 DFQATT and CDR2 SNEGSKA (reference sequence).

Specimen: PBMCs or T cells enriched from blood (not recorded which). The V gene is TRBV20-1, the J gene TRBJ2-7, with D tentatively TRBD1 (6 bases). This receptor was taken from a man aged 40-55 years who had recovered from COVID-19. The CDR3 is CSASPDSYYEQYF. CDR3 nucleotide sequence: TGCAGTGCTAGTCCGGACAGCTACTACGAGCAGTACTTC.